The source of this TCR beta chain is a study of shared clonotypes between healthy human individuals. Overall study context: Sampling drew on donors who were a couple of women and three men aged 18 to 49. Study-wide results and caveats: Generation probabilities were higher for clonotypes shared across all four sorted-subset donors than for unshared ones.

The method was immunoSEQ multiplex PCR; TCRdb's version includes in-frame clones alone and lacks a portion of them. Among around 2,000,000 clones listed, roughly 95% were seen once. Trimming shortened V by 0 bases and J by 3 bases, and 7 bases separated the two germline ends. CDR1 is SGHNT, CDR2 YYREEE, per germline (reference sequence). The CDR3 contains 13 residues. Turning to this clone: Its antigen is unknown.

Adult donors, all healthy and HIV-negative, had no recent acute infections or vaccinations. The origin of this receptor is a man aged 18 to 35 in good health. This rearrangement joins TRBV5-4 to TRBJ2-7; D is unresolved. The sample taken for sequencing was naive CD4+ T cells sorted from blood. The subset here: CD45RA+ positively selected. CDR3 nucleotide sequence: TGTGCCAGCAGCTTGGTCCAGGACTACGAGCAGTACTTC. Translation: CASSLVQDYEQYF. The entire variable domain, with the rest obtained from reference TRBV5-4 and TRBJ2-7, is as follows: ETGVTQSPTHLIKTRGQQVTLRCSSQSGHNTVSWYQQALGQGPQFIFQYYREEENGRGNFPPRFSGLQFPNYSSELNVNALELDDSALYLCASSLVQDYEQYFGPGTRLTVT.